The 18 T cell receptor beta chains presented below share a single source sample, sequenced in a study of blood T cells in healthy people across ages. The use of a sample-barcoded 5' primer and a J-beta primer mix characterized a second PCR of about 7 to 12 cycles. TCRdb re-called the 5' RACE reads with MiXCR, one entry per CDR3 protein. The data contain roughly 500,000 distinct CDR3 sequences, 27% of them seen just once; the ten biggest clones take up about 18%. Sequenced sample: blood. The receptors here all came from a woman aged 70-85 years in good health.

Only a few counts were recorded for this clonotype. This rearrangement joins TRBV4-3 to TRBJ2-5, with TRBD2 matching over 7 bases. CDR3 length equals 15 residues. V shed 1 base and J 3 bases; nucleotides not matched to a gene: 5. The V gene's germline CDR1 is LGHNA and CDR2 YSLEER. The CDR3 loop is CASSQASAGKETQYF. The CDR3 nucleotides are TGCGCCAGCAGCCAAGCTTCAGCGGGAAAAGAGACCCAGTACTTC.

The V gene is TRBV6-5, the J gene TRBJ2-1; TRBD2 matches at 7 bases. Germline assignment: CDR1 MNHEY and CDR2 SVGAGI. This CDR3 spans 14 amino acids. Unmatched junction bases numbered 4, after V lost 8 bases and J lost 0 bases. The CDR3 loop reads CASQRDHSYNEQFF. CDR3 coding DNA: TGTGCCAGCCAGCGGGACCACTCCTACAATGAGCAGTTCTTC.

The gene calls are TRBV6-1 and TRBJ1-2; D might be TRBD1 (6 bases). There are 13 residues in the CDR3. Germline values: CDR1 MNHNS, CDR2 SASEGT. V was shortened by 7 bases and J by 5 bases, with 14 bases between the two germline ends. The CDR3 DNA reads as TGTGCCAGCACCGGACAGACGCTTTATGGCTACACCTTC. It codes for CASTGQTLYGYTF.

This clonotype has only a few counts. This rearrangement joins TRBV5-1 to TRBJ2-1; 8 bases fit TRBD1. CDR3 length: 13 amino acids. With V trimmed by 1 base and J by 7 bases, 1 base remained unmatched. Germline assignment: CDR1 SGHRS and CDR2 YFSETQ. CDR3 DNA: TGCGCCAGCAGCTTGCGACAGGGGAATGAGCAGTTCTTC. Translation gives CASSLRQGNEQFF. Full variable domain (missing parts from reference TRBV5-1 and TRBJ2-1): KAGVTQTPRYLIKTRGQQVTLSCSPISGHRSVSWYQQTPGQGLQFLFEYFSETQRNKGNFPGRFSGRQFSNSRSEMNVSTLELGDSALYLCASSLRQGNEQFFGPGTRLTVL.

The V call is TRBV28, the J call TRBJ1-4, with TRBD1 matching 8 bases. The CDR3 is 15 amino acids. In germline, CDR1 is MDHEN, CDR2 SYDVKM. V shed 3 bases, J shed 7 bases, and the junction held 7 bases outside the gene matches. CDR3 nucleotides: TGTGCCAGCAGTTTCCCCAGGGGGCGAGGTGAAAAACTGTTTTTT. As protein: CASSFPRGRGEKLFF.

The V and J genes are TRBV2 and TRBJ2-1, with 11 nucleotides matching TRBD2. V lost 6 bases, J lost 4 bases, and 5 bases stayed unmatched. The CDR3 runs 15 residues. CDR1 is SNHLY and CDR2 is FYNNEI in the germline V gene. DNA for the CDR3: TGTGCCAGCAGGATAGCGGGGGGGGGATACAATGAGCAGTTCTTC. Protein sequence: CASRIAGGGYNEQFF.

The chain recombines TRBV7-9 with TRBJ2-3, with D unclear. The CDR3 loop spans 12 amino acids. CDR1 and CDR2 (germline): SEHNR, FQNEAQ (reference sequence). Trimming cost V 6 bases and J 3 bases, with 7 bases left between them. The CDR3 protein is CASSRQTDTQYF. CDR3 nucleotide sequence: TGTGCCAGCAGTCGGCAGACAGATACGCAGTATTTT. The full variable domain, with the rest looked up from reference TRBV7-9 and TRBJ2-3, is DTGVSQNPRHKITKRGQNVTFRCDPISEHNRLYWYRQTLGQGPEFLTYFQNEAQLEKSRLLSDRFSAERPKGSFSTLEIQRTEQGDSAMYLCASSRQTDTQYFGPGTRLTVL.

This clonotype showed up just a few times. The genes are TRBV15 and TRBJ1-6, with unresolved D. Germline CDR1 LNHNV, CDR2 YYDKDF (reference sequence). V was shortened by 0 bases and J by 7 bases, with 13 bases between the two germline ends. The CDR3 contains 16 residues. In DNA form, the CDR3 reads TGTGCCACCAGCAGAGATACAGCGTCTTGGAATTCACCCCTCCACTTT. Amino acid sequence: CATSRDTASWNSPLHF. The complete variable domain, with remaining parts taken from reference TRBV15 and TRBJ1-6, reads DAMVIQNPRYQVTQFGKPVTLSCSQTLNHNVMYWYQQKSSQAPKLLFHYYDKDFNNEADTPDNFQSRRPNTSFCFLDIRSPGLGDTAMYLCATSRDTASWNSPLHFGNGTRLTVT.

This rearrangement joins TRBV29-1 to TRBJ2-6; D is ambiguous. Germline CDR1 reads SQVTM; CDR2 reads ANQGSEA. The V gene lost 6 bases and the J gene lost 3 bases, with 9 bases spanning the gap. The CDR3 is 13 amino acids. CDR3 loop: CSVDSIGANVLTF. For the CDR3, the DNA is TGCAGCGTCGATTCTATTGGGGCCAACGTCCTGACTTTC.

The rearrangement joins TRBV5-1 to TRBJ1-4; possibly TRBD1 for D (6 bases). CDR1 is SGHRS and CDR2 is YFSETQ in the germline V gene. V gave up 5 bases and J gave up 0 bases, with 11 bases separating them. The CDR3 is 15 amino acids. The CDR3 spells CASRTRGATNEKLFF. The CDR3 DNA reads as TGCGCCAGCAGAACCAGGGGTGCAACTAATGAAAAACTGTTTTTT.

This clonotype turned up a few times. This chain connects TRBV27 to TRBJ1-6, with D uncertain. From germline, CDR1 is MNHEY and CDR2 SMNVEV (reference sequence). The CDR3 runs to 13 residues. V dropped 3 bases and J dropped 8 bases, with 8 bases sitting between them. DNA of the CDR3: TGTGCCAGCAGTTTCGGAACGGATTCACCCCTCCACTTT. Translating it yields CASSFGTDSPLHF.

This chain connects TRBV10-3 to TRBJ2-7; 8 nucleotides line up with TRBD1. Germline CDR1 is ENHRY and CDR2 is SYGVKD. The CDR3 sequence is 14 residues long. J gave up 5 bases and V 6 bases, and 9 bases lay outside the gene matches. CDR3 in DNA: TGTGCCATCAGGACCGGACAGGGTTTACACGAGCAGTACTTC. As protein: CAIRTGQGLHEQYF.

This clonotype has a handful of counts. The chain recombines TRBV3-1 with TRBJ1-5; 8 bases are a match to TRBD1. The junction had 2 bases not matched to a gene; V was cut back by 3 bases and J by 7 bases. Germline CDR1 is LGHDT and CDR2 is YNNKEL (reference sequence). The CDR3 consists of 13 residues. CDR3 loop: CASSQTGDQPQHF. Written as DNA, the CDR3 is TGTGCCAGCAGCCAGACAGGGGACCAGCCCCAGCATTTT.

This chain uses TRBV20-1 with TRBJ2-3; D is ambiguous. There are 16 residues in the CDR3. The V end was cut by 1 base, the J end by 0 bases, with 14 bases between. CDR1 and CDR2 (germline): DFQATT, SNEGSKA (reference sequence). The CDR3 DNA reads TGCAGTGCTAGAGTTCCGGGCCTTATGAGCACAGATACGCAGTATTTT. Translating it yields CSARVPGLMSTDTQYF.

This clonotype was seen a few times. This chain connects TRBV20-1 to TRBJ2-3, with D tentatively TRBD1 (5 bases). V gave up 6 bases and J gave up 1 base, with 32 bases separating them. CDR3 size: 20 residues. CDR1 and CDR2 (germline): DFQATT, SNEGSKA (reference sequence). The CDR3 sequence is CSASLQGRGHAGRGTDTQYF. In DNA form, the CDR3 reads TGCAGTGCCTCTCTCCAGGGTCGCGGCCACGCCGGCCGTGGCACAGATACGCAGTATTTT.

This clonotype came up a few times. The genes are TRBV18 and TRBJ2-5, with no clear D. The J call may be mistaken, given a closer DNA end match to TRBJ2-7. The CDR3 is made up of 13 amino acids. Germline assignment: CDR1 KGHSH and CDR2 LQKENI. The CDR3 sequence is CASSPDQLGEQYF. CDR3 DNA: TGTGCCAGCTCACCCGATCAGCTGGGCGAGCAGTACTTC.

The rearrangement links TRBV24-1 to TRBJ2-3; D is uncertain. The V gene's germline CDR1 is KGHDR and CDR2 SFDVKD. The CDR3 extends over 14 amino acids. The V gene lost 4 bases and the J gene lost 2 bases, with 9 bases spanning the gap. In DNA, the CDR3 is TGTGCCACCAGTGACGTGAGTTTCACAGATACGCAGTATTTT. Encoded protein: CATSDVSFTDTQYF.

The rearrangement joins TRBV5-1 to TRBJ2-1; D is undetermined. The V end was cut by 4 bases, the J end by 0 bases, with 11 bases between. The germline V gene encodes CDR1 SGHRS and CDR2 YFSETQ. This CDR3 comprises 15 residues. This chain's CDR3 is CASSPSPRSYNEQFF. The CDR3 bases are TGCGCCAGCAGCCCCTCACCCCGCTCCTACAATGAGCAGTTCTTC.